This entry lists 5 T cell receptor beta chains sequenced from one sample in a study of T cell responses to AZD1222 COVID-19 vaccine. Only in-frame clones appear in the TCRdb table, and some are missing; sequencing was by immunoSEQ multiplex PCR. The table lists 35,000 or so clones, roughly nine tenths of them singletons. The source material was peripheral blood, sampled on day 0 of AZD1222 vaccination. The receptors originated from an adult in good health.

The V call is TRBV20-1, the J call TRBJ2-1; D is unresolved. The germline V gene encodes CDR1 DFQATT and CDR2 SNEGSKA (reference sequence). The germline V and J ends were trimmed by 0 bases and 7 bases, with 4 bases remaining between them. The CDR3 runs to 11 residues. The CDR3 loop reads CSARDRNEQFF. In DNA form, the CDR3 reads TGCAGTGCTAGAGATAGAAATGAGCAGTTCTTC.

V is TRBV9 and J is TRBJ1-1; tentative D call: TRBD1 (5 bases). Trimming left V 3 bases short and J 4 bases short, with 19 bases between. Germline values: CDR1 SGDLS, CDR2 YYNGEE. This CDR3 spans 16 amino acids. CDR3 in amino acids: CASSGGGSLAFTEAFF. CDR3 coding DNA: TGTGCCAGCAGCGGGGGCGGTTCCTTAGCTTTCACTGAAGCTTTCTTT. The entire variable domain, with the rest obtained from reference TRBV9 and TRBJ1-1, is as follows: DSGVTQTPKHLITATGQRVTLRCSPRSGDLSVYWYQQSLDQGLQFLIQYYNGEERAKGNILERFSAQQFPDLHSELNLSSLELGDSALYFCASSGGGSLAFTEAFFGQGTRLTVV.

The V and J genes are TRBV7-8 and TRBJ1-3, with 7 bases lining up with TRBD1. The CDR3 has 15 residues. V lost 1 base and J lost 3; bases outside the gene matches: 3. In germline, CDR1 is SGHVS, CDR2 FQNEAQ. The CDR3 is CASSLGQGSGNTIYF. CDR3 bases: TGTGCCAGCAGCTTAGGACAGGGAAGTGGAAACACCATATATTTT. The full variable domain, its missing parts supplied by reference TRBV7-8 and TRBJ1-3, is GAGVSQSPRYKVAKRGQDVALRCDPISGHVSLFWYQQALGQGPEFLTYFQNEAQLDKSGLPSDRFFAERPEGSVSTLKIQRTQQEDSAVYLCASSLGQGSGNTIYFGEGSWLTVV.

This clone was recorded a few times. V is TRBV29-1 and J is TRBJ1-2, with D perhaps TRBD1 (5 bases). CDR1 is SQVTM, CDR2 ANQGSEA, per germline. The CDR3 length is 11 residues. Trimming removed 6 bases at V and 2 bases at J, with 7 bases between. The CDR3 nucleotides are TGCAGCGTCCGGGACAACTATGGCTACACCTTC. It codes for CSVRDNYGYTF. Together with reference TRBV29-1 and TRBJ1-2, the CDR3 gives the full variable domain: SAVISQKPSRDICQRGTSLTIQCQVDSQVTMMFWYRQQPGQSLTLIATANQGSEATYESGFVIDKFPISRPNLTFSTLTVSNMSPEDSSIYLCSVRDNYGYTFGSGTRLTVV.

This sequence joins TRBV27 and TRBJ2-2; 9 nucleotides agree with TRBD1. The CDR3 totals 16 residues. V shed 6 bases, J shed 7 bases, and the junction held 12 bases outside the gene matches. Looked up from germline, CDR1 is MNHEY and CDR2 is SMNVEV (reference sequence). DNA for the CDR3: TGTGCCAGCAGCTATGGGACAGGGAGCGAAGGCGGGGAGCTGTTTTTT. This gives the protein CASSYGTGSEGGELFF.